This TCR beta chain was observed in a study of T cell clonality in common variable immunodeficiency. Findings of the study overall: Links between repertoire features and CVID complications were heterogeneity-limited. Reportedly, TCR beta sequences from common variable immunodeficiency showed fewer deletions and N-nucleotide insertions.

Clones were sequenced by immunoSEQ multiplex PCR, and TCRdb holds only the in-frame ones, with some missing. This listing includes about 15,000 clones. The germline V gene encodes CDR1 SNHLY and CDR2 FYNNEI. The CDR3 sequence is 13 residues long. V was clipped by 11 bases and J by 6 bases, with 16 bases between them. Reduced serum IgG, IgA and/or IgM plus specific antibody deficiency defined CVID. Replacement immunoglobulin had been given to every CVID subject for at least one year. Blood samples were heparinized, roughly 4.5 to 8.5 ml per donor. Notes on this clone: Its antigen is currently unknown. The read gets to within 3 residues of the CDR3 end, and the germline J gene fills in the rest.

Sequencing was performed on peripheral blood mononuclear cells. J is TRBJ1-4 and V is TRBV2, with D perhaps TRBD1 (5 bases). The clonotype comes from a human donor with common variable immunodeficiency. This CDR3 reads CAGNRGLDEKLFF. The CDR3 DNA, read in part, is TGTGCCGGCAACCGGGGGTTGGATGAAAAA.